These 17 T cell receptor beta chains were all obtained from the same sample, sequenced in a study of early T cells in non-severe SARS-CoV-2 infection listed by TCRdb under 2021. Library construction relied on 5' RACE. TCRdb shows the sequencer as NextSeq 500. The raw public data were reprocessed by TCRdb itself: fastp quality trimming at Q25, MiXCR clonotype calling, in-frame beta chains only. Records with the same CDR3 protein are collapsed into one entry carrying the most frequent genes and DNA. The sample table contains fewer than 40,000 distinct CDR3 sequences; only one count was recorded for around 6.8% of them. The ten top clones hold about 13% of the sample. Sequencing was performed on whole blood, taken at baseline. These receptors were collected from an adult who was a healthcare worker with PCR-confirmed SARS-CoV-2 infection or an uninfected control (not recorded which).

The rearrangement links TRBV5-1 to TRBJ2-5; 7 bases are a match to TRBD2. The length of the CDR3 is 16 residues. The germline V gene encodes CDR1 SGHRS and CDR2 YFSETQ. V shed 2 bases and J 4 bases; nucleotides not matched to a gene: 11. The CDR3 loop reads CASSLASGKIGETQYF. In DNA, the CDR3 is TGCGCCAGCAGCTTAGCCAGCGGGAAGATTGGAGAGACCCAGTACTTC.

This clonotype was detected a few times. The chain uses TRBV28 and TRBJ2-7; 7 positions agree with TRBD1. Germline CDR1 and CDR2: MDHEN and SYDVKM. CDR3 size: 14 residues. Unmatched junction bases numbered 9, after V lost 6 bases and J lost 4 bases. The CDR3 DNA sequence: TGTGCCAGCAGCTGGGCCCGGACAGGATACGAGCAGTACTTC. This sequence encodes CASSWARTGYEQYF. Full variable domain (remainder filled in from reference TRBV28 and TRBJ2-7): DVKVTQSSRYLVKRTGEKVFLECVQDMDHENMFWYRQDPGLGLRLIYFSYDVKMKEKGDIPEGYSVSREKKERFSLILESASTNQTSMYLCASSWARTGYEQYFGPGTRLTVT.

This clonotype was detected ten times or more. The chain has TRBV18 and TRBJ1-2; perhaps TRBD1 as D (5 bases). Germline V gene lookup returns CDR1 KGHSH and CDR2 LQKENI. The CDR3 spans 14 residues. Trimming left V 2 bases short and J 4 bases short, with 11 bases between. DNA for the CDR3: TGTGCCAGCTCACCAGGGACTGACGGCTATGGCTACACCTTC. Translated, it gives CASSPGTDGYGYTF.

Turning to this clonotype: This may be a read error, as it is one base from a much larger clone. The conserved phenylalanine or tryptophan normally closing the CDR3 is absent here, so this likely arose from a read error. V usage is TRBV20-1 and J usage is TRBJ2-1; tentatively, D is TRBD2 (6 bases). Germline V gene lookup returns CDR1 DFQATT and CDR2 SNEGSKA (reference sequence). The V end lost 5 bases, the J end lost 3 bases, and 14 bases lay between the germline ends. The CDR3 runs to 14 residues. The CDR3 protein is CSAGGRSDYNEQFL. As DNA, the CDR3 is TGCAGTGCTGGGGGGAGGTCTGACTACAATGAGCAGTTCCTC.

This clonotype occurred a few times. This chain connects TRBV28 to TRBJ2-3; 10 positions agree with TRBD2. Per the germline V gene, CDR1 is MDHEN and CDR2 is SYDVKM. CDR3 length: 16 residues. The V gene end was trimmed by 4 bases and the J gene end by 3 bases; junction bases not matched to a gene: 7. The CDR3 DNA reads as TGTGCCAGCAGTTCATTGAATAGCGGGAGGACAGATACGCAGTATTTT. Its translation is CASSSLNSGRTDTQYF.

Concerning this clonotype: The junction shows a germline mismatch at one end, possibly a read error. The chain joins TRBV7-6 to TRBJ2-1; 7 positions agree with TRBD2. CDR3 length: 12 residues. Germline CDR1 is SGHVS and CDR2 is FNYEAQ. The CDR3 spells CASSLAPGLVLF. CDR3 nucleotide sequence: TGTGCCAGCAGCTTAGCGCCCGGACTAGTTCTCTTC.

The V and J genes are TRBV29-1 and TRBJ1-3, with 11 bases lining up with TRBD1. The CDR3 totals 14 residues. The germline CDR1 and CDR2 sequences are SQVTM and ANQGSEA. With V trimmed by 4 bases and J by 2 bases, 1 base remained unmatched. DNA of the CDR3: TGCAGCGTTGGGGGACAGGGGGCTGGAAACACCATATATTTT. Protein product: CSVGGQGAGNTIYF.

This clonotype was observed at least ten times. The genes are TRBV20-1 and TRBJ1-1, with TRBD1 identical over 8 bases. The CDR3 is made up of 12 amino acids. The V gene's germline CDR1 is DFQATT and CDR2 SNEGSKA (reference sequence). Trimming took 5 bases from V and 11 from J; bases not matched to a gene: 10. The CDR3 loop reads CSAPQGESKAFF. CDR3 bases: TGCAGTGCTCCACAGGGGGAGAGTAAGGCTTTCTTT.

This clonotype was picked up many times. The genes are TRBV12-3 or TRBV12-4 and TRBJ2-5; 11 bases match TRBD2. Trimming at V came to 3 bases and at J to 4 bases, leaving 4 bases not matched to a gene. This CDR3 region has 15 residues. For the CDR3, the DNA is TGTGCCAGCAGTTTCGGGACTAGCGGAAGAGAGACCCAGTACTTC. This encodes CASSFGTSGRETQYF.

This clonotype was seen a handful of times. This rearrangement joins TRBV19 to TRBJ2-1, with TRBD2 matching 12 bases. Germline CDR1 LNHDA, CDR2 SQIVND (reference sequence). This CDR3 comprises 17 residues. J lost 6 bases, V lost 3 bases, and 9 bases had no gene match. CDR3 in amino acids: CASSMFGLAGGGNEQFF. For the CDR3, the DNA is TGTGCCAGTAGTATGTTCGGTCTAGCGGGAGGGGGCAATGAGCAGTTCTTC. The variable domain in full, completed from reference TRBV19 and TRBJ2-1, reads DGGITQSPKYLFRKEGQNVTLSCEQNLNHDAMYWYRQDPGQGLRLIYYSQIVNDFQKGDIAEGYSVSREKKESFPLTVTSAQKNPTAFYLCASSMFGLAGGGNEQFFGPGTRLTVL.

This clonotype showed up just a few times. The V and J genes are TRBV27 and TRBJ1-6; D is unclear. Germline-derived CDR1 and CDR2 are MNHEY and SMNVEV (reference sequence). Trimming stripped 0 bases from V and 0 bases from J, with 9 bases between. This CDR3 has 17 residues. Here the CDR3 DNA reads TGTGCCAGCAGTTTATCAGAACCCAGCTCCTATAATTCACCCCTCCACTTT. Its protein is CASSLSEPSSYNSPLHF.

The chain links TRBV14 to TRBJ1-2, with a tentative D call TRBD1 (6 bases). The V and J ends lost 0 bases and 1 base respectively, with 12 bases between them. The germline gives CDR1 SGHDN, CDR2 FVKESK. The CDR3 has 16 amino acids. The CDR3 protein is CASSQDGGGVNYGYTF. The CDR3 DNA reads TGTGCCAGCAGCCAAGATGGTGGGGGCGTTAACTATGGCTACACCTTC.

This clonotype was seen a few times. The chain is built from TRBV4-2 and TRBJ2-3; the D gene is possibly TRBD2 (6 bases). This CDR3 comprises 15 residues. The V end lost 3 bases, the J end lost 0 bases, and 10 bases lay between the germline ends. From germline, CDR1 is LGHNA and CDR2 YNFKEQ. The CDR3: CASSHEAGSTDTQYF. The CDR3 DNA sequence: TGTGCCAGCAGCCACGAAGCGGGTAGCACAGATACGCAGTATTTT.

The chain is built from TRBV27 and TRBJ2-7; no definite D call. The V gene's germline CDR1 is MNHEY and CDR2 SMNVEV (reference sequence). Trimming took 5 bases from V and 0 from J, leaving 11 bases between them. There are 14 residues in the CDR3. CDR3 protein: CASSIHFGSYEQYV. The CDR3 coding sequence is TGTGCCAGCAGTATACACTTCGGCTCCTACGAGCAGTACGTC.

Remarks on this clonotype: This clone may be a read error of a much larger clone one base away. The chain combines TRBV20-1 with TRBJ2-1; TRBD1 aligns across 7 bases. The V gene end was trimmed by 5 bases and the J gene end by 4 bases; junction bases not matched to a gene: 8. Germline CDR1 and CDR2: DFQATT and SNEGSKA (reference sequence). There are 14 residues in the CDR3. DNA for the CDR3: TGCAGTGCTTTACTAGGGGGCGCGTACAATGAGCAGTTCTTC. It yields the protein CSALLGGAYNEQFF.

The chain links TRBV6-5 to TRBJ2-1; a weak D match, TRBD2 (6 bases). Germline V gives CDR1 MNHEY, CDR2 SVGAGI. V was cut by 2 bases and J by 3 bases, with 11 bases left in between. The CDR3 loop spans 15 amino acids. DNA of the CDR3: TGTGCCAGCAGTTACGGTTGGCGGGGCTACAATGAGCAGTTCTTC. Translating it yields CASSYGWRGYNEQFF.

The chain carries TRBV11-3 and TRBJ1-4, with TRBD1 as a possible D gene (5 bases). The CDR3 consists of 15 residues. The V end was cut by 1 base, the J end by 4 bases, with 10 bases between. The germline CDR1 and CDR2 sequences are SGHNT and YENEEA. The CDR3 bases are TGTGCCAGCAGCTTAGCGGGCGGGGGTAATGAAAAACTGTTTTTT. Translated: CASSLAGGGNEKLFF.